This T cell receptor (beta chain) emerged from a study of shared clonotypes between healthy human individuals. Roughly 210 ng DNA, tens of thousands of T cell genomes, went into each sorted-subset replicate PCR. Libraries were prepared by immunoSEQ multiplex PCR; TCRdb keeps only in-frame clonotypes and omits some of them. In the table there are approximately 2.5 million clones, roughly 92% of which are singletons. Study-wide findings and caveats: Relative to their counterparts shared across all four donors, non-shared clonotypes exhibited diminished generation probabilities.

In regard to this clone: Its antigen remains unidentified.

The clonotype originates from a man younger than 35 in good health. Sequenced sample: naive CD4+ T cells sorted from blood. Stated subset: CD45RA+ positively selected.

The chain's CDR3 is CASSQALGLIYGNTIYF. The CDR3 coding sequence is TGTGCCAGCAGCCAAGCCCTGGGTCTAATCTATGGAAACACCATATATTTT. This sequence joins TRBV14 and TRBJ1-3; D gene ambiguous. The CDR3 covers 17 residues. Trimming left V 1 base short and J 3 bases short, with 16 bases between. The germline gives CDR1 SGHDN, CDR2 FVKESK. Drawing the rest from reference TRBV14 and TRBJ1-3, the complete variable domain is EAGVTQFPSHSVIEKGQTVTLRCDPISGHDNLYWYRRVMGKEIKFLLHFVKESKQDESGMPNNRFLAERTGGTYSTLKVQPAELEDSGVYFCASSQALGLIYGNTIYFGEGSWLTVV.